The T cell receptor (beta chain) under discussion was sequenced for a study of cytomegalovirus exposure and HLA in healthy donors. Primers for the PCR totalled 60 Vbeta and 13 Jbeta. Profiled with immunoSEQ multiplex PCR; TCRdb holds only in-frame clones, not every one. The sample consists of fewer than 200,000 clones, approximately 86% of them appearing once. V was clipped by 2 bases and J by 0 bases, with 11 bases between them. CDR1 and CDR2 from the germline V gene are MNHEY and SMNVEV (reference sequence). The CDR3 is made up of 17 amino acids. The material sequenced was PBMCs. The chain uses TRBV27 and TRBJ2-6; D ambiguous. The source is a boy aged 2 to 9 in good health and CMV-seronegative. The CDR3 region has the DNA TGTGCCAGCAGTTTACTCGCGGCTAACTCTGGGGCCAACGTCCTGACTTTC. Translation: CASSLLAANSGANVLTF. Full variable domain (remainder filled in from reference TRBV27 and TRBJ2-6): EAQVTQNPRYLITVTGKKLTVTCSQNMNHEYMSWYRQDPGLGLRQIYYSMNVEVTDKGDVPEGYKVSRKEKRNFPLILESPSPNQTSLYFCASSLLAANSGANVLTFGAGSRLTVL.